This record covers a single TCR beta chain. This clone was counted between two and nine times. Its recognized antigen is unknown. No clone much larger than this one lies a single base away; base qualities are absent. The sample comes from a study of sequential checkpoint blockade in melanoma (dated by TCRdb to between 2017 and 2020). For the wider study: Patients were randomized 1:1 to first-line nivolumab followed by ipilimumab (arm A) or ipilimumab followed by nivolumab (arm B). Both trial sequences were followed by maintenance nivolumab. Beyond this particular receptor, the publication reports: Larger, independent patient cohorts are needed to validate the response-prediction model that combines TCR metrics and mutation burden.

This specimen's treatment or condition label, per the study, means: randomized to nivolumab then ipilimumab (arm A) or the reverse (arm B). Prior DNA-damaging chemotherapy had not been received by any trial patient. Thawed PBMCs were sorted on a FACS Aria II flow cytometer to isolate live CD3+CD8+ cells negative for CD19 and CD56. CheckMate 064, a randomized, open-label phase II trial of sequential checkpoint blockade, was the source of the samples, all of which came from patients with melanoma. Peripheral blood mononuclear cells were obtained through leukapheresis, purified using Ficoll-Paque, and frozen in human serum containing approximately 9.3% DMSO. Immediately after sorting, the purity of the sorted blood CD3+CD8+ cells was confirmed to be >98%, and DNA was then extracted. The immunoSEQ Assay was used to immunosequence TCRbeta CDR3 regions from genomic DNA. Before high-throughput sequencing, the genomic DNA was amplified using bias-controlled multiplex PCR. Regarding the original processing steps: To quantify the absolute abundance of each unique TCRbeta CDR3 region, the sequences were collapsed and filtered. Clonality was defined as 1 minus Pielou's evenness and was calculated using productive rearrangements only. Clones with significantly greater frequencies in on-treatment versus baseline samples were identified using a previously published method. What TCRdb holds here is the immuneACCESS table cut down to in-frame rearrangements. Part of the clones is not present; checked against another copy, under half of the missing clones reflect an unresolved V gene, and the others are unexplained. That table supplies the V and J calls and clone size; D and trimming were determined from the DNA. Counted in this sample were 9,500 to 13,000 clones; roughly 69% of them appeared once. In total, the top ten clones hold around 30% of the sample.

This TCR was sampled from a human donor with melanoma. Here the sequenced sample was CD8+ T cells sorted from blood (inferred from file names), taken from a patient given nivolumab and ipilimumab in sequence.

The DNA is TGTGCCAGCACCAACTCCCTAGGGGAAATTGGGACCTACGAGCAGTACTTC. It is translated as CASTNSLGEIGTYEQYF. The V and J segments used are TRBV27 and TRBJ2-7; 5 matching bases give a weak D call of TRBD1. The germline V gene (reference sequence) provides CDR1 MNHEY and CDR2 SMNVEV. The CDR3, cysteine through phenylalanine, is 17 amino acids long. The retained sequence is limited to the CDR3, 51 bases, with the frame set at the first base. Deletion took 7 bases off V and 2 bases off J, with a span of 24 bases between the germline ends.